This entry describes one TCR beta chain. The source of the sample is a study of blood T cell repertoires in COVID-19. Study context: The United States, Italy and Spain supplied acute and convalescent COVID-19 samples. Sources were T cells, B-cell-depleted T cells, or PBMCs; the material itself was cDNA or gDNA.

In the original workflow: For nucleated cells, counts were estimated from reference gene primer amplification. Sequencing used immunoSEQ multiplex PCR; TCRdb keeps in-frame clones, though not all of them. V and J calls and clone size are those listed in that table; D and trimming were worked out from the DNA. The repertoire holds about 290,000 clones, roughly 80% seen once, with around 4.2% in the top ten. The receptor's source is a woman aged 45 to 65 with active or convalescent COVID-19. The source material was peripheral blood.

In DNA form, the CDR3 reads TGTGCCAGCGCTTTCCAGGACAGAGACACTGAAGCTTTCTTT. It yields the protein CASAFQDRDTEAFF. The chain combines TRBV6-5 with TRBJ1-1; possible D gene TRBD1, 6 bases. The length of the CDR3 is 14 residues. CDR1 and CDR2 (germline): MNHEY, SVGAGI. The V and J ends lost 8 bases and 3 bases respectively, with 16 bases between them.